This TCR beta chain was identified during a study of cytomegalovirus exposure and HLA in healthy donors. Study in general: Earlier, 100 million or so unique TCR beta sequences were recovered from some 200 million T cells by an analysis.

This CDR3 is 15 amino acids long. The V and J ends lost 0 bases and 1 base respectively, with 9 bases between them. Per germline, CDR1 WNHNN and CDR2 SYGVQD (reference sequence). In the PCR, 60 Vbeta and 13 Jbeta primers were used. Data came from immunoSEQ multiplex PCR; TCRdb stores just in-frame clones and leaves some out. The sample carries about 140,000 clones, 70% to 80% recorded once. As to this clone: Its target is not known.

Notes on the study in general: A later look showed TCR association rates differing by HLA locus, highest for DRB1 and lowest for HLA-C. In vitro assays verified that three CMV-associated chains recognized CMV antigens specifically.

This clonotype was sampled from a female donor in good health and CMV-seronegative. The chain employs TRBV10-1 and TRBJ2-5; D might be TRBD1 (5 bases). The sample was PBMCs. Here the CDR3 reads CASSESKGCQETQYF. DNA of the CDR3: TGCGCCAGCAGTGAGTCGAAGGGGTGCCAAGAGACCCAGTACTTC.